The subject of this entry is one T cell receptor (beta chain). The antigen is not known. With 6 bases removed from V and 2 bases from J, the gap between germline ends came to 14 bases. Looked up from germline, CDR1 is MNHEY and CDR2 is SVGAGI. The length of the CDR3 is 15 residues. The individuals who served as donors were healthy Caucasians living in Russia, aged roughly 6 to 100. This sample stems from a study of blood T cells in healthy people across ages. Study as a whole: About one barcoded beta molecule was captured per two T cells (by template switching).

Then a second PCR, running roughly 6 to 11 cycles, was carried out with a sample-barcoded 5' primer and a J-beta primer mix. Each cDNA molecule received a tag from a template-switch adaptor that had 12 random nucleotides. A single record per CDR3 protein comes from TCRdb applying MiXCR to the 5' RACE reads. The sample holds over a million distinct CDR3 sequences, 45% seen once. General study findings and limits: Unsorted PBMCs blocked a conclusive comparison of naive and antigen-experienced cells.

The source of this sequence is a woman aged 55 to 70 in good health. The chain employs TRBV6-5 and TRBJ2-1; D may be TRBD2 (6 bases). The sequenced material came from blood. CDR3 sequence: CASSSSVLPYNEQFF. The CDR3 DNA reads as TGTGCCAGCAGCTCTAGCGTCCTACCCTACAATGAGCAGTTCTTC.